This T cell receptor (beta chain) stems from a study of T cell responses to AZD1222 COVID-19 vaccine. Study-wide points: Seropositive status at baseline applied to only a handful of AZD1222 recipients. Only after the peak T cell response were repertoires sampled.

Notes on this clone: Its antigen is not known.

The germline V and J ends were trimmed by 8 bases and 1 base, with 12 bases remaining between them. Germline V gives CDR1 MNHNY, CDR2 SVGAGI (reference sequence). This CDR3 is 14 amino acids long. Produced via immunoSEQ multiplex PCR; TCRdb's table is partial and in-frame only. Of about 260,000 clones listed, 80% to 95% are singletons. The clonotype originates from an adult in good health. The chain couples TRBV6-6 to TRBJ1-5, with D perhaps TRBD1 (6 bases). This specimen was peripheral blood, taken on day 0 of AZD1222 vaccination. CDR3 nucleotide sequence: TGTGCCAGCCACCTCCAGGGGAGCAATCAGCCCCAGCATTTT. Residues: CASHLQGSNQPQHF.